This TCR beta chain was recorded in a study of T cell responses to AZD1222 COVID-19 vaccine. Whole-study results and caveats: At baseline, just six or seven AZD1222 recipients tested seropositive. The donors showed a predominance of white British ancestry and of females, with possible underestimation of clonal diversity. Per reports, nearly half of all spike-specific TCRs target regions that are unmutated in variants.

Repertoires were generated with immunoSEQ multiplex PCR, while TCRdb's copy carries only in-frame clones and drops some. The data contain about 110,000 clones, roughly 90% of them seen just once; the ten biggest clones take up 1.6%. As for this clone: Its antigen is still unknown.

This CDR3 region has 15 residues. The V and J ends lost 0 bases and 4 bases respectively, with 10 bases between them. Germline assignment: CDR1 PRHDT and CDR2 FYEKMQ (reference sequence). Sequenced material: peripheral blood, taken on day 0 of AZD1222 vaccination. The origin of this receptor is an adult in good health. The rearrangement links TRBV13 to TRBJ1-5; D call uncertain. The CDR3 region has the DNA TGTGCCAGCAGCTTAGGAGGGAGGAAGAATCAGCCCCAGCATTTT. Translation gives CASSLGGRKNQPQHF.